Shown below are 27 T cell receptor beta chains from a single sample sequenced in a study of T-cell memory formation after mild COVID-19. TCRdb analysed the 5' RACE reads with MiXCR anew, one entry per CDR3 protein. The sample has 350,000 to 500,000 distinct CDR3 sequences, roughly 18% seen once; the top ten hold 20% to 25%. Sequencing was done on a sample of PBMCs or a T cell subset sorted from them (not recorded which). These receptors originate from a man younger than 30 who had mild COVID-19 (a few samples of this study predate the infection). Cell type and time point are not known.

The rearrangement links TRBV6-2 or TRBV6-3 to TRBJ2-7; 7 bases are shared with TRBD1. This CDR3 has 15 amino acids. After removal of 6 bases from V and 5 bases from J, the junction contained 13 bases not matched to a gene. The germline gives CDR1 MNHEY, CDR2 SVGEGT. The CDR3 DNA is TGTGCCAGCAGCACCATGACAGGGAGAGTCCACGAGCAGTACTTC. This gives the protein CASSTMTGRVHEQYF.

The CDR3 DNA sequence: TGCAGCGTTAGGGACAGGGGAAATGAAGCTTTCTTT. Its translation is CSVRDRGNEAFF. The genes are TRBV29-1 and TRBJ1-1; 10 bases line up with TRBD1. Germline V lookup: CDR1 SQVTM, CDR2 ANQGSEA. The CDR3 has 12 amino acids. Trimming cost V 5 bases and J 7 bases; bases outside gene matches: 4.

This clonotype was observed a handful of times. J is TRBJ1-2 and V is TRBV11-2; D is ambiguous. The CDR3 runs 12 residues. Germline loops: CDR1 SGHAT, CDR2 FQNNGV. V gave up 0 bases and J gave up 8 bases, with 7 bases separating them. CDR3 sequence reads: CASSLETGGYTF. The CDR3 DNA reads TGTGCCAGCAGCTTAGAGACGGGGGGCTACACCTTC. The full variable domain, in which reference TRBV11-2 and TRBJ1-2 provide the parts outside the CDR3, is EAGVAQSPRYKIIEKRQSVAFWCNPISGHATLYWYQQILGQGPKLLIQFQNNGVVDDSQLPKDRFSAERLKGVDSTLKIQPAKLEDSAVYLCASSLETGGYTFGSGTRLTVV.

V gene TRBV6-4 combines with J gene TRBJ2-3; 9 bases map to TRBD2. Germline-derived CDR1 and CDR2 are MRHNA and SNTAGT. Losses at the gene ends were 5 bases for V and 5 bases for J; bases not matched to a gene: 5. The CDR3 is made up of 14 amino acids. The CDR3 DNA reads as TGTGCCAGCAGTAAGCTAGCGGGACAAGATACGCAGTATTTT. It yields the protein CASSKLAGQDTQYF.

The chain carries TRBV4-1 and TRBJ1-5, with a weak D call TRBD1 (5 bases). CDR1 is MGHRA and CDR2 is YSYEKL in the germline V gene. The CDR3 runs 15 residues. Trimming took 4 bases from V and 3 from J, leaving 13 bases between them. The CDR3 DNA sequence: TGCGCCAGCAGCCGTCGTCAAGGGGACAATCAGCCCCAGCATTTT. It encodes CASSRRQGDNQPQHF.

J is TRBJ1-5 and V is TRBV4-2, with TRBD1 matching 11 bases. V lost 3 bases to trimming and J lost 6 bases; unmatched junction nucleotides: 1. The CDR3 covers 14 residues. The germline V gene has CDR1 LGHNA and CDR2 YNFKEQ. DNA for the CDR3: TGTGCCAGCAGCCAGGACAGGGGGCTTCAGCCCCAGCATTTT. It codes for CASSQDRGLQPQHF.

The sample holds a few counts of this clonotype. The chain recombines TRBV5-1 with TRBJ2-3, with 10 bases matching TRBD1. This CDR3 region has 15 residues. V lost 5 bases and J lost 6; bases outside the gene matches: 9. The germline V gene has CDR1 SGHRS and CDR2 YFSETQ. This chain's CDR3 is CASRDRTGGEDTQYF. The CDR3 DNA reads TGCGCCAGCAGAGACCGGACAGGGGGAGAGGATACGCAGTATTTT. The variable domain in full, completed from reference TRBV5-1 and TRBJ2-3, reads KAGVTQTPRYLIKTRGQQVTLSCSPISGHRSVSWYQQTPGQGLQFLFEYFSETQRNKGNFPGRFSGRQFSNSRSEMNVSTLELGDSALYLCASRDRTGGEDTQYFGPGTRLTVL.

The V call is TRBV5-1, the J call TRBJ2-5; D is perhaps TRBD1 or TRBD2 (6 bases each). Germline V CDR1 and CDR2: SGHRS, YFSETQ. There are 16 residues in the CDR3. V was clipped by 4 bases and J by 4 bases, with 20 bases between them. The CDR3 is CASSRGMEGEAETQYF. DNA for the CDR3: TGCGCCAGCAGCCGTGGAATGGAGGGGGAAGCAGAGACCCAGTACTTC.

The V gene is TRBV7-2, the J gene TRBJ1-3; D is ambiguous. The V and J ends lost 7 bases and 2 bases respectively, with 12 bases between them. The CDR3 is made up of 14 amino acids. Germline V gene sequence: CDR1 SGHTA, CDR2 FQGNSA. CDR3 nucleotide sequence: TGTGCCAGCATCCCTACCTTACCTGGAAACACCATATATTTT. It specifies CASIPTLPGNTIYF.

In this sample, this clonotype turned up many times. This rearrangement joins TRBV6-2 or TRBV6-3 to TRBJ2-6, with 8 bases identical to TRBD1. CDR3 length: 18 residues. Germline V lookup: CDR1 MNHEY, CDR2 SVGEGT. J was trimmed by 2 bases and V by 5 bases; bases with no gene match: 11. The DNA of the CDR3 is TGTGCCAGCAGTCGTAGCCGGGACAGGTGGACTGGGGCCAACGTCCTGACTTTC. Protein sequence: CASSRSRDRWTGANVLTF.

This clonotype has more than one count but fewer than ten. Written as DNA, the CDR3 is TGCGCCAGCAGCCAAGAGGGGCGGAATTCACCCCTCCACTTT. It translates to CASSQEGRNSPLHF. The genes are TRBV4-3 and TRBJ1-6; weak D call: TRBD1 (5 bases). Looked up from germline, CDR1 is LGHNA and CDR2 is YSLEER. V was clipped by 0 bases and J by 7 bases, with 7 bases between them. This CDR3 spans 14 amino acids.

Here the CDR3 reads CASSQVVGGGYGYTF. CDR3 bases: TGCGCCAGCAGCCAAGTGGTAGGGGGCGGCTATGGCTACACCTTC. This chain connects TRBV4-1 to TRBJ1-2; 7 nucleotides align to TRBD1. CDR1 MGHRA and CDR2 YSYEKL come from the germline V gene. V was clipped by 1 base and J by 4 bases; unmatched bases: 6. The CDR3 runs 15 residues.

The chain is built from TRBV9 and TRBJ1-2; tentative D call: TRBD1 (5 bases). Germline V CDR1 and CDR2: SGDLS, YYNGEE. The CDR3 runs 13 residues. Between the trimmed V and J ends, which lost 0 bases and 7 bases, there was a span of 10 bases. The DNA of the CDR3 is TGTGCCAGCAGCGTAGTGGCAGGGAGTGGCTACACCTTC. This encodes CASSVVAGSGYTF.

J is TRBJ2-5 and V is TRBV12-3 or TRBV12-4; D not resolved. This CDR3 has 14 residues. V was trimmed by 6 bases and J by 2 bases, leaving 13 bases between them. CDR3 coding DNA: TGTGCCAGCAGCCCCCCGCTTAGGCAAGAGACCCAGTACTTC. It encodes CASSPPLRQETQYF.

This clonotype has a handful of counts. The V call is TRBV5-1, the J call TRBJ1-1; 7 nucleotides agree with TRBD1. V was pared by 5 bases and J by 4 bases, with 11 bases of the junction left unmatched. Germline V lookup: CDR1 SGHRS, CDR2 YFSETQ. The CDR3 length is 15 residues. DNA of the CDR3: TGCGCCAGCAGGGCCCCGGGACAGTATACCACTGAAGCTTTCTTT. Translating gives CASRAPGQYTTEAFF. The full variable domain, with the rest looked up from reference TRBV5-1 and TRBJ1-1, is KAGVTQTPRYLIKTRGQQVTLSCSPISGHRSVSWYQQTPGQGLQFLFEYFSETQRNKGNFPGRFSGRQFSNSRSEMNVSTLELGDSALYLCASRAPGQYTTEAFFGQGTRLTVV.

This clonotype occurred a few times. The V and J genes are TRBV20-1 and TRBJ2-7; 9 bases agree with TRBD1. The CDR3 is 15 residues long. Germline V gene sequence: CDR1 DFQATT, CDR2 SNEGSKA (reference sequence). The V and J ends lost 0 bases and 4 bases, in that order; junction bases with no gene match: 7. CDR3 bases: TGCAGTGCTAGAGATAGAGGGACAGGGACTTACGAGCAGTACTTC. Encoded protein: CSARDRGTGTYEQYF.

This clonotype was found a few times. The chain recombines TRBV11-2 with TRBJ2-3, with TRBD2 matching 10 bases. V trimming: 3 bases; J trimming: 3 bases; junction bases outside the gene matches: 6. CDR3 length: 16 residues. CDR1 is SGHAT and CDR2 is FQNNGV in the germline V gene. This CDR3 is CASSFSGGPGTDTQYF. The DNA of the CDR3 is TGTGCCAGCAGCTTTAGCGGGGGGCCGGGGACAGATACGCAGTATTTT.

This clonotype was seen more than once but under ten times. The V and J genes are TRBV6-2 or TRBV6-3 and TRBJ2-7, with D possibly matching TRBD2 (6 bases). The germline CDR1 and CDR2 sequences are MNHEY and SVGEGT. This CDR3 contains 14 residues. The germline V and J ends were trimmed by 4 bases and 1 base, with 11 bases remaining between them. This chain's CDR3 is CASSSYGGSYEQYF. The CDR3 DNA is TGTGCCAGCAGTTCCTACGGGGGATCCTACGAGCAGTACTTC.

This sequence joins TRBV6-2 or TRBV6-3 and TRBJ2-4, with TRBD2 identical over 7 bases. Trimming cost V 8 bases and J 3 bases; bases outside gene matches: 10. CDR3 length: 15 amino acids. The germline V gene has CDR1 MNHEY and CDR2 SVGEGT. CDR3 coding DNA: TGTGCCAGCCGGGGACGCGGGGGAGGCAAAAACATTCAGTACTTC. Its protein product is CASRGRGGGKNIQYF.

This clonotype has a handful of counts. This rearrangement joins TRBV7-9 to TRBJ1-2; 7 bases line up with TRBD1. Germline trimming cut 0 bases from V and 4 bases from J; bases unmatched to any gene: 5. Germline assignment: CDR1 SEHNR and CDR2 FQNEAQ (reference sequence). The CDR3 has 15 residues. This CDR3 is CASSLAAGGIYGYTF. In DNA, the CDR3 is TGTGCCAGCAGCTTAGCGGCAGGGGGTATCTATGGCTACACCTTC.

The rearrangement joins TRBV5-5 to TRBJ1-2, with 8 bases that match TRBD1. The germline gives CDR1 SGHKS, CDR2 YYEKEE (reference sequence). The CDR3 has 13 amino acids. Trimming cost V 1 base and J 7 bases; bases outside gene matches: 3. The CDR3 here is CASSLYGTGGYTF. CDR3 DNA sequence: TGTGCCAGCAGCTTGTACGGGACAGGTGGCTACACCTTC.

The V call is TRBV7-9, the J call TRBJ1-6, with D uncertain. V was pared by 5 bases and J by 7 bases, with 12 bases between. The CDR3 sequence is 14 residues long. Per germline, CDR1 SEHNR and CDR2 FQNEAQ (reference sequence). The CDR3 spells CASSLLTRNSPLHF. For the CDR3, the DNA is TGTGCCAGCAGCCTCCTGACACGGAATTCACCCCTCCACTTT.

This clonotype has more than one count but fewer than ten. The chain is built from TRBV5-1 and TRBJ2-5; possible D gene TRBD1, 5 bases. V lost 7 bases and J lost 5, with 12 bases in between. CDR3 length: 12 amino acids. CDR1 is SGHRS, CDR2 YFSETQ, per germline. Written as DNA, the CDR3 is TGCGCCAGCGGGGCTAGAGGCGAGACCCAGTACTTC. Its translation is CASGARGETQYF.

This chain joins TRBV6-2 or TRBV6-3 and TRBJ1-5; D perhaps matches TRBD1 (6 bases). Trimming shortened V by 1 base and J by 5 bases, and 15 bases separated the two germline ends. The CDR3 consists of 16 residues. Germline CDR1 reads MNHEY; CDR2 reads SVGEGT. CDR3 residues: CASSYYGQSSDQPQHF. CDR3 coding DNA: TGTGCCAGCAGTTACTATGGACAGTCATCGGATCAGCCCCAGCATTTT.

V usage is TRBV27 and J usage is TRBJ2-7; D might be TRBD2 (5 bases). Germline values: CDR1 MNHEY, CDR2 SMNVEV (reference sequence). CDR3 size: 15 residues. V was shortened by 5 bases and J by 5 bases, with 19 bases between the two germline ends. As DNA, the CDR3 is TGTGCCAGCAGTACCCCAAACCTTGCGAGGGACGAGCAGTACTTC. The encoded protein is CASSTPNLARDEQYF.

There are many counts of this clonotype. The chain links TRBV11-2 to TRBJ2-3; TRBD2 matches at 13 bases. CDR1 is SGHAT and CDR2 is FQNNGV in the germline V gene. The CDR3 sequence is 15 residues long. V gave up 1 base and J gave up 5 bases; unmatched junction bases: 0. The CDR3, as DNA: TGTGCCAGCAGCTTAGGGACTAGCGGGGGAGATACGCAGTATTTT. This sequence encodes CASSLGTSGGDTQYF.

The sample holds many counts of this clonotype. J is TRBJ1-1 and V is TRBV4-3; D is unclear. The V gene lost 3 bases and the J gene lost 3 bases, with 17 bases spanning the gap. The germline V gene encodes CDR1 LGHNA and CDR2 YSLEER. The CDR3 is 16 amino acids. CDR3 region: CASSHPGGGVHTEAFF. The DNA for the CDR3 is TGCGCCAGCAGCCATCCCGGAGGAGGAGTTCACACTGAAGCTTTCTTT.